The entry below describes one TCR beta chain. Its target is not known. TCRdb's copy holds only in-frame clones and misses some; the assay was immunoSEQ multiplex PCR. The top ten hold over 4.5% of the sample, which has some 130,000 clones, more than 70% seen once. Sample time point: blood 2 weeks post-SBRT. The treatment: 15 Gy SBRT to primary tumor, nephrectomy 4 weeks later. The CDR3 loop spans 13 amino acids. Per germline, CDR1 SEHNR and CDR2 FQNEAQ (reference sequence). V was clipped by 5 bases and J by 2 bases, with 8 bases between them. This specimen comes from a study of radiation and T cells in renal cell carcinoma. Findings of the study overall: Without pretreatment biopsies, baseline tumor clonotype presence was undetermined.

V usage is TRBV7-9 and J usage is TRBJ2-3; D not certain. The origin of this receptor is a woman in her 70s with renal cell carcinoma. The sample in question was blood, obtained from a patient whose treatment included radiotherapy and nephrectomy. CDR3 protein: CASSLTTTDTQYF. The CDR3 bases are TGTGCCAGCAGCCTTACGACCACAGATACGCAGTATTTT.